Listed here are 27 T cell receptor beta chains from one sample, sequenced in a study of TIL therapy for anti-PD-1-resistant metastatic lung cancer. The time point is: pre-treatment sample, taken before nivolumab and TIL therapy. The tumor samples were excised metastases, mostly pleural nodules or supraclavicular lymph nodes. This was the immunoSEQ v3 assay. Measured with immunoSEQ multiplex PCR; TCRdb has only the in-frame clones, and not every one. The table shows 10,000 or so clones, with approximately 80% occurring only once. Material: tumor tissue, obtained at baseline. The receptors here all came from a person aged 30 to 80 with non-small cell lung cancer.

J is TRBJ2-1 and V is TRBV4-2, with 8 bases matching TRBD2. With V trimmed by 1 base and J by 4 bases, 3 bases remained unmatched. The germline gives CDR1 LGHNA, CDR2 YNFKEQ. The CDR3 totals 15 residues. This CDR3 is CASSQGAGEYNEQFF. The DNA for the CDR3 is TGTGCCAGCAGCCAAGGAGCGGGGGAATACAATGAGCAGTTCTTC.

The gene calls are TRBV19 and TRBJ1-5, with D perhaps TRBD1 (6 bases). CDR3 length equals 15 residues. The V end was cut by 8 bases, the J end by 2 bases, with 16 bases between. Germline assignment: CDR1 LNHDA and CDR2 SQIVND (reference sequence). The CDR3 bases are TGTGCCAGTCACCTTGGACAGACAGGCAATCAGCCCCAGCATTTT. Translated: CASHLGQTGNQPQHF.

CDR3 sequence (DNA): TGCGCCAGCAGCCAAGGGTTGGGTGTCTTCACAGGATACGAGCAGTACTTC. It codes for CASSQGLGVFTGYEQYF. The chain carries TRBV4-1 and TRBJ2-7; a weak D match, TRBD1 (5 bases). CDR1 and CDR2 from the germline V gene are MGHRA and YSYEKL. This CDR3 contains 17 residues. Trimming stripped 1 base from V and 4 bases from J, with 20 bases between.

The rearrangement links TRBV6-6 to TRBJ2-7; 11 bases are a match to TRBD2. Germline CDR1 and CDR2: MNHNY and SVGAGI (reference sequence). The CDR3 totals 15 residues. J was trimmed by 4 bases and V by 5 bases; bases with no gene match: 7. CDR3 sequence reads: CASSTIAGGGYEQYF. CDR3 nucleotides: TGTGCCAGCAGTACTATAGCGGGAGGGGGTTACGAGCAGTACTTC.

This clone came up once. This chain links TRBV19 with TRBJ1-2, with a tentative D call TRBD1 (6 bases). Deletions cut 2 bases from V and 4 bases from J, with 14 bases between. This CDR3 has 15 residues. Germline V lookup: CDR1 LNHDA, CDR2 SQIVND (reference sequence). The CDR3 nucleotides are TGTGCCAGTAGTATACAGGGGAGAAGCGGCTATGGCTACACCTTC. It yields the protein CASSIQGRSGYGYTF. Complete variable domain (other parts from reference TRBV19 and TRBJ1-2): DGGITQSPKYLFRKEGQNVTLSCEQNLNHDAMYWYRQDPGQGLRLIYYSQIVNDFQKGDIAEGYSVSREKKESFPLTVTSAQKNPTAFYLCASSIQGRSGYGYTFGSGTRLTVV.

This clone has a handful of counts. This chain connects TRBV10-3 to TRBJ2-7; 7 bases match TRBD1. V lost 6 bases and J lost 3; bases outside the gene matches: 11. The germline gives CDR1 ENHRY, CDR2 SYGVKD. The CDR3 is 15 residues long. The CDR3 DNA reads TGTGCCATCAGCGAAACAGGGGTCACGTACTACGAGCAGTACTTC. This translates into CAISETGVTYYEQYF.

This clone is termed medium-sized. The chain combines TRBV12-5 with TRBJ1-2; D not certain. The CDR3 spans 14 residues. Between the trimmed V and J ends, which lost 2 bases and 8 bases, there was a span of 15 bases. Germline assignment: CDR1 LGHNT and CDR2 FRNRAP. In DNA form, the CDR3 reads TGTGCTAGTGGTTTGCTAGCCATCTCTGAAGGCTACACCTTC. Amino acids: CASGLLAISEGYTF. Together with reference TRBV12-5 and TRBJ1-2, the CDR3 gives the full variable domain: DARVTQTPRHKVTEMGQEVTMRCQPILGHNTVFWYRQTMMQGLELLAYFRNRAPLDDSGMPKDRFSAEMPDATLATLKIQPSEPRDSAVYFCASGLLAISEGYTFGSGTRLTVV.

This clone was found once. This chain links TRBV7-3 with TRBJ2-7; D is ambiguous. Germline CDR1 is SGHTA and CDR2 is FQGTGA. CDR3 length: 15 amino acids. The V gene lost 2 bases and the J gene lost 4 bases, with 15 bases spanning the gap. DNA for the CDR3: TGTGCCAGCAGCTTATCTGGGTCCCTCCTTTACGAGCAGTACTTC. Translation: CASSLSGSLLYEQYF.

A single count supports this clone. CDR3 amino acids: CASSFEPGMNTEAFF. In DNA, the CDR3 is TGTGCCAGCAGCTTCGAACCAGGGATGAACACTGAAGCTTTCTTT. The rearrangement joins TRBV7-9 to TRBJ1-1, with a tentative D call TRBD1 (5 bases). V was clipped by 3 bases and J by 0 bases, with 11 bases between them. Looked up from germline, CDR1 is SEHNR and CDR2 is FQNEAQ (reference sequence). The CDR3 is 15 amino acids.

The table lists this clone with a few counts. This CDR3 reads CASSLDGPSNQPQHF. CDR3 in DNA: TGTGCCAGCTCACTCGACGGTCCTAGCAATCAGCCCCAGCATTTT. The chain carries TRBV18 and TRBJ1-5; no definite D call. The V and J ends lost 4 bases and 0 bases respectively, with 10 bases between them. The length of the CDR3 is 15 residues. Looked up from germline, CDR1 is KGHSH and CDR2 is LQKENI.

The V gene is TRBV7-2, the J gene TRBJ1-5, with D uncertain. The V end lost 1 base, the J end lost 1 base, and 8 bases lay between the germline ends. The germline V gene has CDR1 SGHTA and CDR2 FQGNSA. The CDR3 is 15 residues long. CDR3 protein: CASSLVSQSNQPQHF. CDR3 DNA sequence: TGTGCCAGCAGCTTAGTAAGTCAAAGCAATCAGCCCCAGCATTTT.

The chain links TRBV7-3 to TRBJ2-1, with a tentative D call TRBD2 (6 bases). Trimming shortened V by 2 bases and J by 0 bases, and 11 bases separated the two germline ends. The CDR3 sequence is 16 residues long. Looked up from germline, CDR1 is SGHTA and CDR2 is FQGTGA. As DNA, the CDR3 is TGTGCCAGCAGCTTATCGAGCGGGCACTCCTACAATGAGCAGTTCTTC. Its protein product is CASSLSSGHSYNEQFF.

This chain uses TRBV4-2 with TRBJ1-5; D is uncertain. Germline V gives CDR1 LGHNA, CDR2 YNFKEQ. The CDR3 totals 13 residues. With 4 bases removed from V and 5 bases from J, the gap between germline ends came to 9 bases. DNA of the CDR3: TGTGCCAGCAGCCCAGAAACCTATCAGCCCCAGCATTTT. Translation: CASSPETYQPQHF.

The genes are TRBV13 and TRBJ2-5; possible D gene TRBD2, 6 bases. CDR3 length: 17 amino acids. Trimming removed 0 bases at V and 4 bases at J, with 18 bases between. Germline V gene data show CDR1 as PRHDT and CDR2 as FYEKMQ (reference sequence). DNA for the CDR3: TGTGCCAGCAGCTTAGGAGCGGGCAGACTGCCCCGAGAGACCCAGTACTTC. Its protein product is CASSLGAGRLPRETQYF.

The V gene is TRBV5-1, the J gene TRBJ1-6; the match to TRBD1 covers 7 bases. There are 16 residues in the CDR3. V shed 4 bases, J shed 5 bases, and the junction held 9 bases outside the gene matches. Germline values: CDR1 SGHRS, CDR2 YFSETQ. DNA for the CDR3: TGCGCCAGCAGCGTAACAGGGGCCGCTGATAATTCACCCCTCCACTTT. This encodes CASSVTGAADNSPLHF.

The V gene is TRBV5-1, the J gene TRBJ1-6; D is undetermined. V was trimmed by 1 base and J by 11 bases, leaving 13 bases between them. The CDR3 is made up of 14 amino acids. Per the germline V gene, CDR1 is SGHRS and CDR2 is YFSETQ. CDR3 residues: CASSLYEGSPPLHF. The CDR3 nucleotides read TGCGCCAGCAGCTTGTACGAGGGTAGTCCACCCCTCCACTTT.

The chain combines TRBV9 with TRBJ1-4, with 7 positions matching TRBD1. Germline CDR1 SGDLS, CDR2 YYNGEE. This CDR3 is 15 amino acids long. V was pared by 3 bases and J by 4 bases, with 6 bases of the junction left unmatched. The CDR3 DNA sequence: TGTGCCAGCAGCGGGGGGACAGACGATAATGAAAAACTGTTTTTT. Translation: CASSGGTDDNEKLFF.

Only a few counts were recorded for this clone. The chain links TRBV28 to TRBJ2-7, with a possible D match to TRBD1 (5 bases). CDR1 is MDHEN, CDR2 SYDVKM, per germline. This CDR3 region has 13 residues. Trimming removed 10 bases at V and 3 bases at J, with 16 bases between. DNA of the CDR3: TGTGCCACTACTCAGACAGTTTACTACGAGCAGTACTTC. Protein product: CATTQTVYYEQYF.

Comment on this clone: Since a much larger clone is just one base distant, this may be a read error. Additional DNA sequences in this sample encode the identical CDR3. The chain joins TRBV7-9 to TRBJ1-1; TRBD1 matches at 7 bases. The germline CDR1 and CDR2 sequences are SEHNR and FQNEAQ (reference sequence). The CDR3 is 14 amino acids. CDR3 sequence: CASSPGQLNTEAFF. CDR3 nucleotide sequence: TGTGCCAGCAGCCCGGGACAGCTGAATACTGAAGCTTTCTTT.

This rearrangement joins TRBV30 to TRBJ2-3; 12 bases fit TRBD2. CDR1 and CDR2 (germline): GTSNPN, SVGIG (reference sequence). The CDR3 has 17 residues. The junction had 5 bases not matched to a gene; V was cut back by 0 bases and J by 1 base. Written as DNA, the CDR3 is TGTGCCTGGAGTGTCGGACTAGCGGGGCTCTGCACAGATACGCAGTATTTT. Its protein is CAWSVGLAGLCTDTQYF.

This chain links TRBV27 with TRBJ2-3; TRBD1 aligns across 7 bases. The germline V gene encodes CDR1 MNHEY and CDR2 SMNVEV (reference sequence). The CDR3 consists of 15 residues. V was pared by 4 bases and J by 0 bases, with 4 bases of the junction left unmatched. The CDR3 nucleotides are TGTGCCAGCAGTTCGGGACAGATTAGCACAGATACGCAGTATTTT. Protein: CASSSGQISTDTQYF.

The chain employs TRBV21-1 and TRBJ2-7; the table gives TRBD1 as D, unverified against the DNA. TRBV21-1 constitutes a pseudogene. The CDR3 is made up of 17 amino acids. DNA of the CDR3: TGTGCCAGCAGCGAAAGTGGACAGGGGGCCCTCCTCTACGAGCAGTACTTC. The encoded protein is CASSESGQGALLYEQYF.

This clone was seen more than once but under ten times. This chain connects TRBV18 to TRBJ2-7; D ambiguous. The CDR3 length is 14 residues. V was cut by 0 bases and J by 5 bases, with 11 bases left in between. Germline CDR1 is KGHSH and CDR2 is LQKENI. CDR3 DNA sequence: TGTGCCAGCTCACCACCGGCCTACCGGGACGAGCAGTACTTC. Its translation: CASSPPAYRDEQYF.

Only one count was recorded for this clone. V gene TRBV4-3 combines with J gene TRBJ2-3, with D maybe TRBD1 (5 bases). Germline CDR1 and CDR2: LGHNA and YSLEER. The CDR3 length is 14 residues. V lost 3 bases, J lost 2 bases, and 9 bases lay in between. CDR3 DNA: TGCGCCAGCAGCCACCTAGGGGCCACAGATACGCAGTATTTT. Its protein is CASSHLGATDTQYF.

CDR3 DNA sequence: TGTGCCAGCAGCCCCGGGCAATCAGTGGGGAGCGGGAGGCTTCCCCACACAGATACGCAGTATTTT. This translates into CASSPGQSVGSGRLPHTDTQYF. The chain recombines TRBV7-3 with TRBJ2-3; 9 nucleotides match TRBD2. Germline CDR1 reads SGHTA; CDR2 reads FQGTGA. J gave up 2 bases and V 5 bases, and 26 bases lay outside the gene matches. The CDR3 covers 22 residues.

This chain joins TRBV6-6 and TRBJ1-1; D remains unclear. The CDR3 consists of 14 residues. Germline V gene lookup returns CDR1 MNHNY and CDR2 SVGAGI (reference sequence). The ends were cut back, 2 bases at V and 6 bases at J, with 13 bases in the middle. The CDR3, as DNA: TGTGCCAGCAGTTACAATATTCAAATATCTGAAGCTTTCTTT. This gives the protein CASSYNIQISEAFF.

The chain employs TRBV28 and TRBJ1-5; D ambiguous. In germline, CDR1 is MDHEN, CDR2 SYDVKM. The CDR3 runs to 14 residues. Trimming pared 2 bases from V and 6 bases from J, leaving 11 bases between. CDR3 amino acids: CASSLNRGGQPQHF. Here the CDR3 DNA reads TGTGCCAGCAGTTTAAACCGCGGAGGTCAGCCCCAGCATTTT.